Listed here are 9 T cell receptor beta chains from one sample, sequenced in a study of human T cells and chemical hapten exposure. Specified time point: patch test 1, 2 weeks after DPC sensitization. Indicated treatment: therapeutic diphenylcyclopropenone sensitization with weekly scalp DPC. TCRdb reprocessed the RACE reads with MiXCR, giving one entry per CDR3 protein. The sample yields fewer than 500,000 distinct CDR3 sequences, approximately 5.1% seen once. The sequencing here drew on whole blood, taken in connection with sensitization to the hapten diphenylcyclopropenone (DPC). These receptors were collected from a woman between 45 and 65 years old with alopecia areata. Some clones in this sample may be carry-over from other donors' samples.

This clonotype has ten or more counts. This chain connects TRBV6-6 to TRBJ1-6; D unresolved. This CDR3 spans 15 amino acids. V lost 6 bases to trimming and J lost 7 bases, with 16 bases between them. CDR1 and CDR2 from the germline V gene are MNHNY and SVGAGI (reference sequence). The DNA for the CDR3 is TGTGCCAGCAGCCCTCCGGGCAGGCGGAATTCACCCCTCCACTTT. This translates into CASSPPGRRNSPLHF.

Ten or more counts support this clonotype. The chain carries TRBV24-1 and TRBJ2-7, with a weak D call TRBD2 (5 bases). Looked up from germline, CDR1 is KGHDR and CDR2 is SFDVKD. V lost 3 bases and J lost 2, with 10 bases in between. The CDR3 has 14 residues. The CDR3 nucleotides read TGTGCCACCAGTGATCCTCAGCGGACCTACGAGCAGTACTTC. This translates into CATSDPQRTYEQYF.

The table lists this clonotype with a few counts. This chain links TRBV5-1 with TRBJ2-3, with no clear D. Per the germline V gene, CDR1 is SGHRS and CDR2 is YFSETQ. The CDR3 loop spans 12 amino acids. Trimming cost V 4 bases and J 2 bases, with 5 bases left between them. The CDR3 DNA reads as TGCGCCAGCAGCATCACCACAGATACGCAGTATTTT. Protein product: CASSITTDTQYF.

This clonotype was found many times. The gene calls are TRBV6-1 and TRBJ1-4; TRBD1 aligns across 7 bases. V shed 7 bases and J 6 bases; nucleotides not matched to a gene: 5. Germline V gives CDR1 MNHNS, CDR2 SASEGT. This CDR3 contains 13 residues. This CDR3 is CASKQGIDEKLFF. CDR3 bases: TGTGCCAGCAAACAGGGGATTGATGAAAAACTGTTTTTT.

The chain couples TRBV3-1 to TRBJ2-3; no definite D call. Trimming removed 2 bases at V and 7 bases at J, with 19 bases between. CDR1 is LGHDT, CDR2 YNNKEL, per germline (reference sequence). The CDR3 loop spans 16 amino acids. The CDR3, as DNA: TGTGCCAGCAGCCAAAGCCGGGCCTTTCACAAGAATACGCAGTATTTT. Residues: CASSQSRAFHKNTQYF.

There are a few counts of this clonotype. The V gene is TRBV5-6, the J gene TRBJ1-5, with D maybe TRBD1 (6 bases). V was trimmed by 0 bases and J by 4 bases, leaving 11 bases between them. The CDR3 is 15 amino acids. Germline values: CDR1 SGHDT, CDR2 YYEEEE. The CDR3 nucleotides are TGTGCCAGCAGCTTGGCCGGGACACTTAATCAGCCCCAGCATTTT. Encoded protein: CASSLAGTLNQPQHF.

This clonotype was recorded many times. The rearrangement links TRBV25-1 to TRBJ2-3, with a possible D match to TRBD2 (6 bases). Trimming shortened V by 6 bases and J by 6 bases, and 13 bases separated the two germline ends. Germline assignment: CDR1 MGHDK and CDR2 SYGVNS. The CDR3 is made up of 13 amino acids. CDR3 nucleotide sequence: TGTGCCAGCAGCGCACTAGCATCGGATACGCAGTATTTT. It specifies CASSALASDTQYF. Combining the CDR3 with reference TRBV25-1 and TRBJ2-3 gives the whole variable domain EADIYQTPRYLVIGTGKKITLECSQTMGHDKMYWYQQDPGMELHLIHYSYGVNSTEKGDLSSESTVSRIRTEHFPLTLESARPSHTSQYLCASSALASDTQYFGPGTRLTVL.

The table lists this clonotype with many counts. The chain links TRBV29-1 to TRBJ2-3, with D maybe TRBD1 (6 bases). The V gene's germline CDR1 is SQVTM and CDR2 ANQGSEA. Trimming shortened V by 6 bases and J by 2 bases, and 18 bases separated the two germline ends. The CDR3 is 15 amino acids. The CDR3 DNA sequence: TGCAGCGTCGACGGCAACAGACAGGACACAGATACGCAGTATTTT. This translates into CSVDGNRQDTDTQYF.

A few counts support this clonotype. The chain recombines TRBV13 with TRBJ1-1; D possibly corresponds to TRBD1 (5 bases). CDR1 and CDR2 from the germline V gene are PRHDT and FYEKMQ (reference sequence). V dropped 0 bases and J dropped 4 bases, with 12 bases sitting between them. This CDR3 contains 15 residues. The chain's CDR3 is CASSLGHGGGTEAFF. CDR3 bases: TGTGCCAGCAGCTTAGGCCACGGGGGGGGCACTGAAGCTTTCTTT.